This T cell receptor beta chain was found in a study of shared clonotypes between healthy human individuals. Study information: Three plates were used per donor for CD4 naive, three for CD4 memory, two for CD8 naive and one for CD8 memory.

The naive CD8 subset, CD45RO-negative cells positively selected for CCR7, excluded terminally differentiated effector memory CD45RA+ cells. An even split of each subset's genomic DNA across several immunoSEQ plates was performed. The assay was immunoSEQ multiplex PCR, and TCRdb's table has in-frame clones only and misses some. The sample comprises about 2.1 million clones, just over 90% of which are singletons, and roughly 1.7% rests with the top ten. The sample was naive CD8+ T cells from PBMCs. The receptor was derived from a man aged 18 to 30 in good health. Some clones in this sample may be carry-over from other donors' samples.

The CDR3 protein is CASSLGQGFSSYEQYF. The CDR3, as DNA: TGTGCCAGCAGCCTAGGACAGGGGTTCTCCTCCTACGAGCAGTACTTC. The genes are TRBV5-6 and TRBJ2-7; 9 bases fit TRBD1. Germline V gives CDR1 SGHDT, CDR2 YYEEEE. Losses at the gene ends were 4 bases for V and 0 bases for J; bases not matched to a gene: 8. The CDR3 loop spans 16 amino acids. Supplemented by reference TRBV5-6 and TRBJ2-7, the full variable domain reads DAGVTQSPTHLIKTRGQQVTLRCSPKSGHDTVSWYQQALGQGPQFIFQYYEEEERQRGNFPDRFSGHQFPNYSSELNVNALLLGDSALYLCASSLGQGFSSYEQYFGPGTRLTVT.